This TCR beta chain comes out of a study of blood T cells in healthy people across ages (dated by TCRdb to the mid-2010s). Notes on the research overall: Template switching captured roughly one uniquely barcoded TCR beta cDNA molecule per two T cells in model experiments. To track age-related changes in TCR beta repertoire diversity, the study relied on deep sequencing normalized with unique cDNA molecular identifiers. The donors were split into four age groups: young (average around 15 years), middle-aged (more than 35), aged (more than 60) and long-lived (approximately 80). To avoid experimental bias, donors of different ages were distributed randomly across sequencing lanes. The study analyzed two additional independent replicas of 1 million unique cDNA reads from the same blood draw for two donors, one aged 18 to 30 and one aged 80 or older. Results and caveats for the whole study, not just this receptor: Estimates of total diversity based on one million sequenced T cells were regarded as lower bounds and as underestimates. The percentage of naive T cells measured by flow cytometry correlated strongly with observed TCR beta diversity. Compared with the aged group, the long-lived group had more naive CD4+ T cells, fewer expanded clones and increased TCR diversity, a pattern suggesting age selection. Conclusive comparison of naive and antigen-experienced compartments was prevented by the profiling of bulk unsorted PBMCs. Because the CMV infection status of the donors was unknown, age-related changes in expanded clonotypes may potentially have been confounded. Observed TCR beta diversity per million T cells fell roughly linearly with age, and a significant reduction was already apparent by age about 43.

Donors were 39 systemically healthy Caucasian individuals from Russia aged roughly 6 to 90 years. Ten milliliters of peripheral blood were drawn from each donor into EDTA-treated Vacutainer tubes. PBMCs were isolated by Ficoll-Paque density-gradient centrifugation, with at least 6.5 million obtained per sample. Trizol reagent was used to extract total RNA from the PBMCs, yielding at least 5.5 micrograms per sample. For every donor, flow cytometry on a PBMC aliquot measured the percentage of naive CD45RAhigh/CD27high T cells. The method was 5' RACE. Data came from an Illumina HiSeq 2500. A second PCR of roughly 7 to 11 cycles was performed with a sample-barcoded 5' primer and a J-beta primer mix. Each TCR beta cDNA molecule received a unique molecular identifier from a template-switch 5' adaptor carrying 12 random nucleotides. Each sample yielded at least 3 million CDR3-containing paired-end reads. The Mint cDNA synthesis kit, primed by a TRBC-specific oligonucleotide, was used to synthesize first-strand cDNA from all RNA. All cDNA was treated with uracil-DNA glycosylase and then went through a first 18-cycle PCR with the universal primers M1SS and BC2_uni_R. In the paper's pipeline: Normalization of each sample was performed by random selection of 1 million high-quality reads, each carrying a distinct molecular identifier. Reads with shared molecular identifiers were discarded instead of being binned into consensus sequences. MiTCR, run with a Q25 quality threshold and the strictest error-elimination algorithm, handled CDR3 identification, clonotype clustering and error correction. A nonparametric unseen species model with Euler transformation was used to estimate lower-bound total TCR beta diversity. Through fastp at Q25 and MiXCR, TCRdb rebuilt clones from the public reads, retaining in-frame beta chains. Every distinct CDR3 protein forms one entry, paired with its most common genes and DNA. These V and J calls originate from TCRdb's pipeline instead of the authors' own analysis. The sample table holds 650,000 to 1,000,000 distinct CDR3 sequences, of which approximately 35% were seen once. In total, the top ten clones hold 10% to 15% of the sample.

In this sample, this clonotype turned up a few times. Its antigen specificity is not known. Nothing much larger sits one base from this clone, and base qualities are not available. The CDR3, from cysteine to phenylalanine, totals 17 residues. Of all the DNA, just the CDR3 is kept, 51 bases in frame from base 1. V ends up 4 bases short and J 1 base short, with an unmatched junction base count of 10. CDR1 SGHRS and CDR2 YFSETQ are derived from the germline V gene. The sequencing input was blood. The sequence joins TRBV5-1 to TRBJ2-1; 8 bases in between match TRBD2. The receptor was isolated from a man between 18 and 35 years old in good health. Here the CDR3 is given as CASSRAWSGGSYNEQFF. The DNA sequence reads TGCGCCAGCAGCCGCGCATGGTCGGGGGGGTCCTACAATGAGCAGTTCTTC.